Presented here are 10 T cell receptor beta chains from one specimen sequenced in a study of beta chain features in type 1 diabetes. Study-wide points: Shortening that was moderate but significant affected the TCRB CDR3s of Type 1 diabetes patients in all four CD4+ subsets.

Expressed TCRB transcripts were sequenced, since all the RNA that had been isolated was reverse transcribed. Method: immunoSEQ multiplex PCR; TCRdb's copy keeps in-frame clones and lacks some. The sample includes approximately 14,000 clones, about 66% of them seen just once. No cognate antigen is known for these TCRs. Sequencing was done on a sample of stem cell memory CD4+ T cells from blood. The receptors come from a woman aged 18 to 35 with type 1 diabetes.

The sample holds a few counts of this clone. V usage is TRBV7-7 and J usage is TRBJ2-2, with D possibly matching TRBD1 (6 bases). The CDR3 covers 15 residues. V lost 4 bases, J lost 1 base, and 10 bases lay in between. Germline V gene lookup returns CDR1 SSHAT and CDR2 FNYEAQ (reference sequence). CDR3 coding DNA: TGTGCCAGCAGCTCGACAGGTTGGAACACCGGGGAGCTGTTTTTT. Translated: CASSSTGWNTGELFF.

This clone was picked up a small number of times. J is TRBJ2-1 and V is TRBV4-3; D ambiguous. The CDR3 runs to 14 residues. Trimming removed 0 bases from V and 11 bases from J, with 14 bases in between. The germline gives CDR1 LGHNA, CDR2 YSLEER. This chain's CDR3 is CASSQEKLRTQQFF. The CDR3 region has the DNA TGCGCCAGCAGCCAAGAAAAGCTTCGAACCCAGCAGTTCTTC.

V gene TRBV13 combines with J gene TRBJ2-1, with 8 bases fitting TRBD2. This CDR3 spans 15 amino acids. After removal of 9 bases from V and 6 bases from J, the junction contained 13 bases not matched to a gene. Germline lookup yields CDR1 PRHDT and CDR2 FYEKMQ (reference sequence). As DNA, the CDR3 is TGTGCCAGTCGAGTCGGACTAGCCGATCTCAATGAGCAGTTCTTC. The encoded protein is CASRVGLADLNEQFF.

The chain couples TRBV7-9 to TRBJ2-5, with 10 bases that match TRBD1. Trimming took 4 bases from V and 0 from J; bases not matched to a gene: 2. This CDR3 is built from 15 residues. Germline CDR1 reads SEHNR; CDR2 reads FQNEAQ (reference sequence). The CDR3 loop reads CASSWDRGHQETQYF. CDR3 coding DNA: TGTGCCAGCAGCTGGGACAGGGGTCACCAAGAGACCCAGTACTTC.

This chain uses TRBV7-8 with TRBJ2-5; TRBD1 might be the D (6 bases). V lost 5 bases to trimming and J lost 2 bases, with 12 bases between them. This CDR3 spans 14 amino acids. CDR1 and CDR2 (germline): SGHVS, FQNEAQ. CDR3 loop: CASSLNRVQETQYF. CDR3 sequence (DNA): TGTGCCAGCAGCCTGAACAGGGTTCAAGAGACCCAGTACTTC.

J is TRBJ2-5 and V is TRBV29-1, with TRBD1 matching over 9 bases. The CDR3 sequence is 12 residues long. The germline V gene encodes CDR1 SQVTM and CDR2 ANQGSEA. The V and J ends lost 6 bases and 5 bases, in that order; junction bases with no gene match: 4. The CDR3 DNA sequence: TGCAGCGTGACAGGACAGGGGGAGACCCAGTACTTC. Translating gives CSVTGQGETQYF.

The rearrangement joins TRBV11-1 to TRBJ2-3; D is perhaps TRBD2 (5 bases). V was trimmed by 7 bases and J by 5 bases, leaving 16 bases between them. CDR1 is SGHAT and CDR2 is FQDESV in the germline V gene (reference sequence). This CDR3 has 14 residues. DNA for the CDR3: TGTGCCAGCACCCCCTTAGCGAATGAAGATACGCAGTATTTT. Translating it yields CASTPLANEDTQYF.

The chain couples TRBV27 to TRBJ1-4; tentatively, D is TRBD1 (5 bases). CDR1 and CDR2 from the germline V gene are MNHEY and SMNVEV (reference sequence). V was pared by 10 bases and J by 7 bases, with 13 bases between. The CDR3 is 12 amino acids. CDR3: CATKTGGEKLFF. In nucleotides, the CDR3 is TGTGCCACCAAAACCGGGGGTGAAAAACTGTTTTTT.

Note on this clone: Mismatch with germline at one junction end may stem from a read error. The chain combines TRBV2 with TRBJ2-2; D might be TRBD2 (6 bases). Per the germline V gene, CDR1 is SNHLY and CDR2 is FYNNEI. CDR3 size: 14 residues. This CDR3 is CASCETRFTGELFF. The CDR3 bases are TGTGCCAGCTGTGAGACTAGGTTCACCGGGGAGCTGTTTTTT.

V gene TRBV13 combines with J gene TRBJ1-1, with 9 bases aligning to TRBD1. Germline loops: CDR1 PRHDT, CDR2 FYEKMQ (reference sequence). CDR3 length: 17 residues. Losses at the gene ends were 4 bases for V and 2 bases for J; bases not matched to a gene: 11. The CDR3 DNA follows: TGTGCCAGCAGCTCGCTCCCCCGGGACAGGGTCAACACTGAAGCTTTCTTT. Amino acids: CASSSLPRDRVNTEAFF.